Presented here are 12 T cell receptor beta chains from one specimen sequenced in a study of early T cells in non-severe SARS-CoV-2 infection. Each CDR3 protein gets one entry after TCRdb re-called the 5' RACE reads with MiXCR. Found here are more than 55,000 distinct CDR3 sequences, over 10% of them singletons; the top ten hold roughly 10%. Material: whole blood, obtained at baseline. These receptors were collected from an adult who was a healthcare worker with PCR-confirmed SARS-CoV-2 infection or an uninfected control (not recorded which).

The chain combines TRBV9 with TRBJ2-5; D uncertain. Germline CDR1 reads SGDLS; CDR2 reads YYNGEE. Trimming shortened V by 5 bases and J by 4 bases, and 12 bases separated the two germline ends. The CDR3 runs 13 residues. The CDR3 sequence: CASSPSARETQYF. CDR3 coding DNA: TGTGCCAGCAGTCCCTCGGCACGAGAGACCCAGTACTTC.

This clonotype has ten or more counts. J is TRBJ1-6 and V is TRBV6-5; 7 nucleotides match TRBD1. V shed 5 bases and J 4 bases; nucleotides not matched to a gene: 2. Germline V gives CDR1 MNHEY, CDR2 SVGAGI. The CDR3 consists of 14 residues. Written as DNA, the CDR3 is TGTGCCAGCAGTCCGGGACAGTATAATTCACCCCTCCACTTT. Translation: CASSPGQYNSPLHF.

There are many counts of this clonotype. The gene calls are TRBV7-9 and TRBJ2-2; 9 nucleotides align to TRBD1. The CDR3 has 15 residues. CDR1 SEHNR and CDR2 FQNEAQ come from the germline V gene (reference sequence). J was trimmed by 3 bases and V by 5 bases; bases with no gene match: 4. CDR3 residues: CASSPRDRDTGELFF. The CDR3 coding sequence is TGTGCCAGCAGCCCCCGGGACAGGGACACCGGGGAGCTGTTTTTT.

Only a few counts were recorded for this clonotype. The chain combines TRBV7-2 with TRBJ2-3, with 12 positions matching TRBD2. Unmatched junction bases numbered 6, after V lost 5 bases and J lost 3 bases. Germline CDR1 reads SGHTA; CDR2 reads FQGNSA. The CDR3 extends over 16 amino acids. CDR3 bases: TGTGCCAGCAGCCTCTCTAGCGGGAGGGCTACAGATACGCAGTATTTT. Amino acids: CASSLSSGRATDTQYF.

This clonotype occurred many times. V usage is TRBV11-3 and J usage is TRBJ2-1; no firm D call. Trimming shortened V by 5 bases and J by 10 bases, and 9 bases separated the two germline ends. Germline V CDR1 and CDR2: SGHNT, YENEEA. The CDR3 contains 11 residues. The CDR3 DNA follows: TGTGCCAGCAGCGTCGGCCCAGAGCAGTTCTTC. Residues: CASSVGPEQFF.

The J gene is TRBJ2-5, the V gene TRBV7-8; TRBD2 agrees at 9 bases. The length of the CDR3 is 16 residues. Trimming at V came to 5 bases and at J to 5 bases, leaving 12 bases not matched to a gene. Germline assignment: CDR1 SGHVS and CDR2 FQNEAQ. CDR3 residues: CASSPGLAGPRETQYF. The CDR3, as DNA: TGTGCCAGCAGCCCGGGGCTAGCGGGACCAAGGGAGACCCAGTACTTC.

This clonotype turned up a few times. The rearrangement joins TRBV28 to TRBJ2-6; possible D gene TRBD1, 5 bases. Germline lookup yields CDR1 MDHEN and CDR2 SYDVKM. CDR3 length: 15 amino acids. The V gene lost 6 bases and the J gene lost 0 bases, with 9 bases spanning the gap. Written as DNA, the CDR3 is TGTGCCAGCAGCCGCAGGGCCTCTGGGGCCAACGTCCTGACTTTC. Residues: CASSRRASGANVLTF.

This clonotype was seen only a few times. V gene TRBV29-1 combines with J gene TRBJ2-2, with TRBD2 as a possible D gene (5 bases). Trimming pared 0 bases from V and 5 bases from J, leaving 10 bases between. CDR1 is SQVTM and CDR2 is ANQGSEA in the germline V gene. This CDR3 has 14 residues. CDR3 loop: CSVEDTSGTGELFF. The CDR3, as DNA: TGCAGCGTTGAAGATACTTCGGGGACCGGGGAGCTGTTTTTT.

This clonotype was detected a few times. This chain uses TRBV28 with TRBJ1-1; D unclear. Germline lookup yields CDR1 MDHEN and CDR2 SYDVKM. Trimming pared 7 bases from V and 4 bases from J, leaving 22 bases between. The CDR3 runs to 16 residues. CDR3 in DNA: TGTGCCAGCACCACGCCGGGGAGACTGTTGGGCACTGAAGCTTTCTTT. Protein product: CASTTPGRLLGTEAFF.

This clonotype was seen many times. This sequence joins TRBV20-1 and TRBJ2-7, with D maybe TRBD1 (6 bases). This CDR3 has 13 amino acids. Germline V lookup: CDR1 DFQATT, CDR2 SNEGSKA (reference sequence). Between the trimmed V and J ends, which lost 6 bases and 0 bases, there was a span of 12 bases. In DNA, the CDR3 is TGCAGTGCAACCGACAGGATCTCCTACGAGCAGTACTTC. This sequence encodes CSATDRISYEQYF.

Ten or more counts support this clonotype. The chain has TRBV4-3 and TRBJ2-7; 11 nucleotides agree with TRBD2. Germline V gives CDR1 LGHNA, CDR2 YSLEER. The CDR3 runs to 18 residues. V was pared by 4 bases and J by 0 bases, with 11 bases of the junction left unmatched. The CDR3 is CASSRGLLAGAVSYEQYF. Written as DNA, the CDR3 is TGCGCCAGCAGCCGAGGTCTACTAGCGGGAGCTGTCTCCTACGAGCAGTACTTC.

The V and J genes are TRBV7-6 and TRBJ1-1; no reliable D call. CDR3 length: 13 amino acids. V was pared by 5 bases and J by 1 base, with 8 bases between. CDR1 and CDR2 from the germline V gene are SGHVS and FNYEAQ. The CDR3 region has the DNA TGTGCCAGCAGCGAAGGGCCGAACACTGAAGCTTTCTTT. Translating it yields CASSEGPNTEAFF. Full variable domain (missing parts from reference TRBV7-6 and TRBJ1-1): GAGVSQSPRYKVTKRGQDVALRCDPISGHVSLYWYRQALGQGPEFLTYFNYEAQQDKSGLPNDRFSAERPEGSISTLTIQRTEQRDSAMYRCASSEGPNTEAFFGQGTRLTVV.